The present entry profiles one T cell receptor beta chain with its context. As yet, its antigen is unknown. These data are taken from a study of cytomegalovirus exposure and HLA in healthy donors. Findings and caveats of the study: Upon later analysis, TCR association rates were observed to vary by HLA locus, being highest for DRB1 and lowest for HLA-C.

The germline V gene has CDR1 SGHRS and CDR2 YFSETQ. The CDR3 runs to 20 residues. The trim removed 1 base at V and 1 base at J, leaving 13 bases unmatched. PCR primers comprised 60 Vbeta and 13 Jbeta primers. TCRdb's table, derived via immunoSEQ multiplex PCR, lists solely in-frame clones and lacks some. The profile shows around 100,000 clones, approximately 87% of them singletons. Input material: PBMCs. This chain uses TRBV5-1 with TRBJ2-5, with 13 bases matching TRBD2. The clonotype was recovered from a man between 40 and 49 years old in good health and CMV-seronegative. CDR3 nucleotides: TGCGCCAGCAGCTTGATTGTCAGAAGGACTAGCGGGGGTCTCCAAGAGACCCAGTACTTC. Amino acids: CASSLIVRRTSGGLQETQYF. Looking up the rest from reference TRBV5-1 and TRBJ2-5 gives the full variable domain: KAGVTQTPRYLIKTRGQQVTLSCSPISGHRSVSWYQQTPGQGLQFLFEYFSETQRNKGNFPGRFSGRQFSNSRSEMNVSTLELGDSALYLCASSLIVRRTSGGLQETQYFGPGTRLLVL.